The sample holds many counts of the clone carrying this TCR beta chain. The target antigen is unknown. This CDR3 has 12 residues. CDR1 is SQVTM and CDR2 is ANQGSEA in the germline V gene. The V end lost 7 bases, the J end lost 5 bases, and 15 bases lay between the germline ends. The data are from a study of CD8 T cells in ankylosing spondylitis. Study-wide findings and caveats: What appeared characteristic of ankylosing spondylitis blood was a TCR beta motif of 7 or 8 highly homologous variants.

TCRdb called the 5' RACE reads again in MiXCR, with one record for every CDR3 protein. Altogether around 490,000 distinct CDR3 sequences are present, 5.3% being singletons, with the ten largest covering roughly 3.2%. The sample comprised blood, either unsorted or a sorted T cell fraction (not recorded which). The sequence was collected from a male donor with ankylosing spondylitis. The chain uses TRBV29-1 and TRBJ2-7; a possible D gene is TRBD1 (5 bases). CDR3 sequence reads: CSARAGSHEQYF. Here the CDR3 DNA reads TGCAGCGCCCGGGCAGGGTCCCACGAGCAGTACTTC.